Following are 9 T cell receptor beta chains from one sample sequenced in a study of blood T cell repertoires in COVID-19 (dated by TCRdb to about 2020). Libraries were constructed by the immunoSEQ multiplex PCR assay. This immuneACCESS table, as held by TCRdb, lists in-frame sequences with V and J called but not all clones. Of the missing ones, under half trace to an unresolved V gene in checked studies; the others have no known cause. This sample gives about 300,000 clones in total; over 85% of them show up just once. Less than 3.5% of the sample rests with the top ten. The sequenced sample consisted of PBMCs or T cells enriched from blood (not recorded which). These TCRs come from a woman aged 45-59 years who had been exposed to COVID-19.

The chain links TRBV19 to TRBJ1-2; no definite D call. The germline V and J ends were trimmed by 3 bases and 0 bases, with 5 bases remaining between them. CDR1 is LNHDA, CDR2 SQIVND, per germline (reference sequence). This CDR3 spans 13 amino acids. The CDR3, as DNA: TGTGCCAGTAGTATCGCGGCTAACTATGGCTACACCTTC. It codes for CASSIAANYGYTF.

The chain joins TRBV5-6 to TRBJ2-5; possible D gene TRBD1, 5 bases. The CDR3 length is 17 residues. Germline CDR1 and CDR2: SGHDT and YYEEEE. Trimming left V 0 bases short and J 0 bases short, with 15 bases between. The CDR3 nucleotides read TGTGCCAGCAGCTTGGTACAGGTTAACGCGTACCAAGAGACCCAGTACTTC. Translated: CASSLVQVNAYQETQYF.

The J gene is TRBJ1-1, the V gene TRBV19; perhaps TRBD1 as D (6 bases). V was clipped by 7 bases and J by 5 bases, with 20 bases between them. Germline V gene data show CDR1 as LNHDA and CDR2 as SQIVND (reference sequence). The CDR3 is 15 amino acids. The CDR3 reads CASTRTRGARTEAFF. The CDR3 nucleotides read TGTGCCAGTACCCGAACCCGGGGGGCGAGAACTGAAGCTTTCTTT.

In DNA form, the CDR3 reads TGCAGCGTTGGTGGCGGGACTAGCGGGGGGGCCCGGACAGATACGCAGTATTTT. Translating gives CSVGGGTSGGARTDTQYF. The V gene is TRBV29-1, the J gene TRBJ2-3; 16 nucleotides match TRBD2. Germline values: CDR1 SQVTM, CDR2 ANQGSEA. The junction had 10 bases not matched to a gene; V was cut back by 4 bases and J by 3 bases. The CDR3 consists of 18 residues.

V gene TRBV10-3 combines with J gene TRBJ2-1, with TRBD1 as a possible D gene (5 bases). The CDR3 is 14 amino acids. Germline V gene data show CDR1 as ENHRY and CDR2 as SYGVKD. V lost 3 bases to trimming and J lost 3 bases, with 9 bases between them. The CDR3 DNA follows: TGTGCCATCAGTGACAGGGAAAACTACAATGAGCAGTTCTTC. This gives the protein CAISDRENYNEQFF.

V is TRBV5-1 and J is TRBJ2-5, with a possible D match to TRBD1 (6 bases). The CDR3 has 16 amino acids. Trimming left V 0 bases short and J 4 bases short, with 16 bases between. CDR1 SGHRS and CDR2 YFSETQ come from the germline V gene. The CDR3 region is CASSLGGRGIRETQYF. The CDR3 region has the DNA TGCGCCAGCAGCTTGGGGGGCAGGGGTATTAGAGAGACCCAGTACTTC. Full variable domain (outside the CDR3, taken from reference TRBV5-1 and TRBJ2-5): KAGVTQTPRYLIKTRGQQVTLSCSPISGHRSVSWYQQTPGQGLQFLFEYFSETQRNKGNFPGRFSGRQFSNSRSEMNVSTLELGDSALYLCASSLGGRGIRETQYFGPGTRLLVL.

There are a few counts of this clone. The V and J genes are TRBV5-1 and TRBJ2-7; no reliable D call. The CDR3 loop spans 13 amino acids. V was trimmed by 3 bases and J by 0 bases, leaving 7 bases between them. Germline lookup yields CDR1 SGHRS and CDR2 YFSETQ. The CDR3 DNA reads TGCGCCAGCAGCTCTAGAGGCTCCTACGAGCAGTACTTC. It specifies CASSSRGSYEQYF.

The chain's CDR3 is CASSAESGREQYF. CDR3 in DNA: TGTGCCAGCAGCGCTGAATCGGGTAGAGAGCAGTACTTC. The V gene is TRBV9, the J gene TRBJ2-7, with no clear D. Germline V lookup: CDR1 SGDLS, CDR2 YYNGEE. The CDR3 contains 13 residues. Trimming stripped 3 bases from V and 7 bases from J, with 14 bases between.

The V and J genes are TRBV15 and TRBJ2-5; 10 bases line up with TRBD2. Trimming cost V 0 bases and J 1 base; bases outside gene matches: 5. Germline-derived CDR1 and CDR2 are LNHNV and YYDKDF (reference sequence). The CDR3 is 17 amino acids. The CDR3, as DNA: TGTGCCACCAGCAGAGATATACTAGCGGGGTCCCAAGAGACCCAGTACTTC. Its translation: CATSRDILAGSQETQYF.